This T cell receptor beta chain was sequenced in a study of shared clonotypes between healthy human individuals. Across the study: The plates for each donor numbered three CD4 naive, three CD4 memory, two CD8 naive and one CD8 memory. Study-wide results and limits: Shared clonotypes across all four donors exceeded non-shared ones in generation probability. Tissues were not sampled, only blood, and their repertoires likely differ.

This table comes from immunoSEQ multiplex PCR, and its TCRdb copy is limited to in-frame clones, with some not included. The table has approximately 98,000 clones, over 65% seen once. As to this clone: Its target is not known.

Between the trimmed V and J ends, which lost 9 bases and 5 bases, there was a span of 22 bases. There are 15 residues in the CDR3. The V gene's germline CDR1 is PRHDT and CDR2 FYEKMQ (reference sequence). The chain recombines TRBV13 with TRBJ1-1, with D maybe TRBD1 (5 bases). This clonotype was obtained from a young woman in good health. The material sequenced was memory CD8+ T cells sorted from blood. Subset meaning: CD45RO+ cells pooled with CCR7-negative TemRA cells. The CDR3 region has the DNA TGTGCCAGTCGTTGGCGTGGGGCAGGGAGAACTGAAGCTTTCTTT. Amino acid sequence: CASRWRGAGRTEAFF. Based on the CDR3 plus reference TRBV13 and TRBJ1-1, the full variable domain is AAGVIQSPRHLIKEKRETATLKCYPIPRHDTVYWYQQGPGQDPQFLISFYEKMQSDKGSIPDRFSAQQFSDYHSELNMSSLELGDSALYFCASRWRGAGRTEAFFGQGTRLTVV.